The 28 T cell receptor beta chains in this list originate from one sample, sequenced in a study of cytomegalovirus exposure and HLA in healthy donors. Some clones are missing from TCRdb's copy, which holds only in-frame ones; the method was immunoSEQ multiplex PCR. The sample lists just under 75,000 clones, about 94% seen once, with under 4% in the top ten. Sequencing input: PBMCs. The origin of the receptors is a woman in her late teens or twenties in good health and CMV-seropositive.

This clone was seen a single time. The chain combines TRBV30 with TRBJ2-2; a possible D gene is TRBD2 (5 bases). Germline CDR1 GTSNPN, CDR2 SVGIG (reference sequence). V gave up 0 bases and J gave up 0 bases, with 8 bases separating them. The CDR3 loop spans 15 amino acids. CDR3: CAWSVIGTNTGELFF. The CDR3 nucleotides are TGTGCCTGGAGTGTAATCGGGACGAACACCGGGGAGCTGTTTTTT.

The chain couples TRBV2 to TRBJ1-4; 7 bases fit TRBD1. With 6 bases clipped from V and 4 bases from J, the junction kept 8 bases outside the gene matches. The CDR3 loop spans 15 amino acids. The germline V gene encodes CDR1 SNHLY and CDR2 FYNNEI. CDR3 sequence: CASSVDRALNEKLFF. In nucleotides, the CDR3 is TGTGCCAGCAGCGTAGACAGGGCTCTTAATGAAAAACTGTTTTTT.

The chain couples TRBV27 to TRBJ2-1; 8 bases fit TRBD2. V trimming: 3 bases; J trimming: 3 bases; junction bases outside the gene matches: 4. Germline assignment: CDR1 MNHEY and CDR2 SMNVEV (reference sequence). This CDR3 comprises 15 residues. The CDR3 here is CASSFDGGDYNEQFF. CDR3 sequence (DNA): TGTGCCAGCAGTTTCGACGGGGGGGACTACAATGAGCAGTTCTTC.

V gene TRBV6-6 combines with J gene TRBJ1-1; D is ambiguous. The CDR3 extends over 13 amino acids. Germline CDR1 reads MNHNY; CDR2 reads SVGAGI (reference sequence). The V end was cut by 6 bases, the J end by 1 base, with 9 bases between. The CDR3 nucleotides read TGTGCCAGCAGGAACCAAGCGAACACTGAAGCTTTCTTT. Protein product: CASRNQANTEAFF.

This clone was detected a few times. V gene TRBV20-1 combines with J gene TRBJ1-2, with 7 bases that match TRBD1. J gave up 8 bases and V 6 bases, and 6 bases lay outside the gene matches. Per germline, CDR1 DFQATT and CDR2 SNEGSKA (reference sequence). The CDR3 runs to 11 residues. CDR3: CSAPTGRGYTF. For the CDR3, the DNA is TGCAGTGCCCCGACAGGGAGAGGCTACACCTTC.

The chain employs TRBV11-2 and TRBJ2-1, with 11 bases matching TRBD2. This CDR3 comprises 16 residues. The J segment lost 6 bases and the V segment lost 5 bases, leaving 9 bases of the junction unmatched. From germline, CDR1 is SGHAT and CDR2 FQNNGV. Written as DNA, the CDR3 is TGTGCCAGCAGCGCCCGACTAGCGGGAATAGGCAATGAGCAGTTCTTC. This translates into CASSARLAGIGNEQFF.

The rearrangement links TRBV4-1 to TRBJ1-5; D is perhaps TRBD1 (5 bases). V lost 0 bases, J lost 6 bases, and 15 bases lay in between. The CDR3 contains 16 residues. Germline loops: CDR1 MGHRA, CDR2 YSYEKL. For the CDR3, the DNA is TGCGCCAGCAGCCAAGAGGGGGAAGGAGGGGTTCAGCCCCAGCATTTT. Protein product: CASSQEGEGGVQPQHF.

In DNA form, the CDR3 reads TGTGCCAGCAGTTTTTCTGAGACCCAGTACTTC. Encoded protein: CASSFSETQYF. This chain joins TRBV28 and TRBJ2-5; no reliable D call. Germline-derived CDR1 and CDR2 are MDHEN and SYDVKM. This CDR3 has 11 residues. Trimming left V 3 bases short and J 5 bases short, with 4 bases between.

This rearrangement joins TRBV18 to TRBJ2-1, with D possibly being TRBD1 (6 bases). The V end lost 0 bases, the J end lost 7 bases, and 7 bases lay between the germline ends. CDR3 length equals 13 residues. CDR1 and CDR2 from the germline V gene are KGHSH and LQKENI. CDR3 sequence reads: CASSPPTGNEQFF. For the CDR3, the DNA is TGTGCCAGCTCACCACCCACAGGGAATGAGCAGTTCTTC.

The chain uses TRBV28 and TRBJ2-3, with a possible D match to TRBD1 (5 bases). Between the trimmed V and J ends, which lost 7 bases and 4 bases, there was a span of 27 bases. From germline, CDR1 is MDHEN and CDR2 SYDVKM. The CDR3 consists of 18 residues. The CDR3 region is CASKVGRGYITSADTQYF. CDR3 nucleotide sequence: TGTGCCAGCAAAGTAGGTAGGGGTTACATCACGTCCGCAGATACGCAGTATTTT. Supplemented by reference TRBV28 and TRBJ2-3, the full variable domain reads DVKVTQSSRYLVKRTGEKVFLECVQDMDHENMFWYRQDPGLGLRLIYFSYDVKMKEKGDIPEGYSVSREKKERFSLILESASTNQTSMYLCASKVGRGYITSADTQYFGPGTRLTVL.

The chain carries TRBV6-5 and TRBJ1-1; D gene unclear. Germline loops: CDR1 MNHEY, CDR2 SVGAGI. V lost 0 bases to trimming and J lost 1 base, with 12 bases between them. The CDR3 totals 16 residues. DNA for the CDR3: TGTGCCAGCAGTTACTCGATTGTATCCGGGAACACTGAAGCTTTCTTT. This gives the protein CASSYSIVSGNTEAFF.

The chain combines TRBV4-1 with TRBJ2-5; TRBD1 might be the D (6 bases). This CDR3 is 13 amino acids long. Germline loops: CDR1 MGHRA, CDR2 YSYEKL. V shed 3 bases and J shed 5 bases, with 10 bases lying between them. CDR3 coding DNA: TGCGCCAGCAGCCAGGGGGCTCGGGAGACCCAGTACTTC. It yields the protein CASSQGARETQYF.

The CDR3, as DNA: TGTGCCAGCAGCTTACAGGGGCAAATTGTGAACACTGAAGCTTTCTTT. This gives the protein CASSLQGQIVNTEAFF. V is TRBV5-4 and J is TRBJ1-1; TRBD1 matches at 7 bases. This CDR3 contains 16 residues. The V gene end was trimmed by 2 bases and the J gene end by 0 bases; junction bases not matched to a gene: 7. Per the germline V gene, CDR1 is SGHNT and CDR2 is YYREEE (reference sequence).

This clone was observed once. The CDR3: CASSDGGTEAFF. In DNA, the CDR3 is TGCGCCAGCAGTGACGGGGGCACTGAAGCTTTCTTT. The rearrangement uses TRBV10-1 and TRBJ1-1; D possibly corresponds to TRBD1 (5 bases). The CDR3 covers 12 residues. Trimming took off 3 bases at V and 4 bases at J, with 6 bases between the two ends. Germline CDR1 WNHNN, CDR2 SYGVQD (reference sequence).

This rearrangement joins TRBV5-1 to TRBJ1-4; no clear D gene. V shed 7 bases and J shed 0 bases, with 10 bases lying between them. The length of the CDR3 is 14 residues. CDR1 is SGHRS, CDR2 YFSETQ, per germline. CDR3 region: CASRQASTNEKLFF. Here the CDR3 DNA reads TGCGCCAGCCGGCAGGCCTCAACTAATGAAAAACTGTTTTTT. Looking up the rest from reference TRBV5-1 and TRBJ1-4 gives the full variable domain: KAGVTQTPRYLIKTRGQQVTLSCSPISGHRSVSWYQQTPGQGLQFLFEYFSETQRNKGNFPGRFSGRQFSNSRSEMNVSTLELGDSALYLCASRQASTNEKLFFGSGTQLSVL.

V is TRBV4-3 and J is TRBJ2-5; TRBD2 matches 11 bases. The CDR3 has 17 amino acids. Germline lookup yields CDR1 LGHNA and CDR2 YSLEER. V trimming: 0 bases; J trimming: 4 bases; junction bases outside the gene matches: 7. In DNA, the CDR3 is TGCGCCAGCAGCCAAGATGCTAGCGGGGGGAGGGGAGAGACCCAGTACTTC. Translated: CASSQDASGGRGETQYF.

The gene calls are TRBV11-3 and TRBJ2-1, with TRBD1 matching over 7 bases. Germline loops: CDR1 SGHNT, CDR2 YENEEA. The CDR3 runs 13 residues. Trimming cost V 4 bases and J 8 bases; bases outside gene matches: 5. This chain's CDR3 is CASSSSDRDEQFF. Here the CDR3 DNA reads TGTGCCAGCAGCTCATCCGACAGGGATGAGCAGTTCTTC.

This CDR3 reads CATLRGFGNTIYF. CDR3 DNA sequence: TGTGCCACCCTCCGGGGTTTTGGAAACACCATATATTTT. V usage is TRBV28 and J usage is TRBJ1-3, with D unclear. Germline CDR1 is MDHEN and CDR2 is SYDVKM. Trimming stripped 10 bases from V and 3 bases from J, with 13 bases between. CDR3 length equals 13 residues.

This clone was picked up one time. The V call is TRBV2, the J call TRBJ2-1; 7 positions agree with TRBD1. The CDR3 extends over 13 amino acids. Germline V gives CDR1 SNHLY, CDR2 FYNNEI. V was clipped by 4 bases and J by 7 bases; unmatched bases: 4. CDR3 amino acids: CASSVQGMNEQFF. As DNA, the CDR3 is TGTGCCAGCAGTGTACAGGGGATGAATGAGCAGTTCTTC.

This chain connects TRBV7-9 to TRBJ2-7; D unresolved. This CDR3 has 11 amino acids. In germline, CDR1 is SEHNR, CDR2 FQNEAQ (reference sequence). With 6 bases removed from V and 4 bases from J, the gap between germline ends came to 7 bases. CDR3 sequence: CASRPHYEQYF. In nucleotides, the CDR3 is TGTGCCAGCAGACCACATTACGAGCAGTACTTC.

The chain is built from TRBV7-8 and TRBJ1-5, with 8 bases lining up with TRBD1. This CDR3 is 16 amino acids long. CDR1 is SGHVS and CDR2 is FQNEAQ in the germline V gene. The V segment lost 0 bases and the J segment 1 base; nucleotides outside the gene matches: 2. Written as DNA, the CDR3 is TGTGCCAGCAGCTTAGCGGACAGGGCCAGCAATCAGCCCCAGCATTTT. Translated, it gives CASSLADRASNQPQHF.

This clone has just one count. V and J are TRBV11-2 and TRBJ1-2; tentative D call: TRBD1 (5 bases). Trimming stripped 0 bases from V and 6 bases from J, with 11 bases between. The V gene's germline CDR1 is SGHAT and CDR2 FQNNGV. This CDR3 contains 14 residues. CDR3 protein: CASSLDRAGHGYTF. The CDR3 DNA is TGTGCCAGCAGCTTAGATCGGGCAGGGCATGGCTACACCTTC.

This rearrangement joins TRBV28 to TRBJ1-4; no definite D call. The CDR3 is made up of 13 amino acids. CDR1 is MDHEN, CDR2 SYDVKM, per germline. V gave up 2 bases and J gave up 8 bases, with 9 bases separating them. For the CDR3, the DNA is TGTGCCAGCAGTTTACAGACAAGGGAAAAACTGTTTTTT. This codes for CASSLQTREKLFF.

The genes are TRBV7-9 and TRBJ2-1, with 12 bases lining up with TRBD2. The CDR3 is 15 amino acids. Losses at the gene ends were 7 bases for V and 4 bases for J; bases not matched to a gene: 5. CDR1 and CDR2 from the germline V gene are SEHNR and FQNEAQ (reference sequence). The CDR3 DNA reads as TGTGCCAGCATCCCTAGCGGGGGGGTATACAATGAGCAGTTCTTC. It encodes CASIPSGGVYNEQFF. Based on the CDR3 plus reference TRBV7-9 and TRBJ2-1, the full variable domain is DTGVSQNPRHKITKRGQNVTFRCDPISEHNRLYWYRQTLGQGPEFLTYFQNEAQLEKSRLLSDRFSAERPKGSFSTLEIQRTEQGDSAMYLCASIPSGGVYNEQFFGPGTRLTVL.

On this clone itself: Different DNA sequences within this sample yield the same CDR3. This chain connects TRBV5-1 to TRBJ1-1; D not resolved. The CDR3 covers 14 residues. With 0 bases removed from V and 3 bases from J, the gap between germline ends came to 9 bases. Germline-derived CDR1 and CDR2 are SGHRS and YFSETQ. CDR3 sequence (DNA): TGCGCCAGCAGCTTGGCCGGAGGATACACTGAAGCTTTCTTT. Protein sequence: CASSLAGGYTEAFF.

Only a few counts were recorded for this clone. This chain links TRBV2 with TRBJ2-7; the D gene is possibly TRBD2 (5 bases). This CDR3 is built from 14 residues. The germline V and J ends were trimmed by 8 bases and 3 bases, with 17 bases remaining between them. From germline, CDR1 is SNHLY and CDR2 FYNNEI. The CDR3 here is CASRFTGINYEQYF. The CDR3 DNA is TGTGCCAGCCGCTTCACGGGAATTAACTACGAGCAGTACTTC.

The CDR3: CASRLPGQGTDTQYF. The CDR3 DNA follows: TGTGCCAGCAGACTACCGGGACAGGGTACAGATACGCAGTATTTT. The rearrangement links TRBV28 to TRBJ2-3, with 9 bases that match TRBD1. V lost 6 bases to trimming and J lost 3 bases; unmatched junction nucleotides: 7. Germline V lookup: CDR1 MDHEN, CDR2 SYDVKM. The length of the CDR3 is 15 residues.

The chain couples TRBV19 to TRBJ2-1; weak D call: TRBD1 (6 bases). With 5 bases removed from V and 0 bases from J, the gap between germline ends came to 14 bases. Germline loops: CDR1 LNHDA, CDR2 SQIVND (reference sequence). CDR3 length: 16 residues. The CDR3 bases are TGTGCCAGTAGTGCCGGACAGCCGAGCTCCTACAATGAGCAGTTCTTC. As protein: CASSAGQPSSYNEQFF.